This T cell receptor beta chain emerged from a study of blood T cells in healthy people across ages. This clonotype was seen only a few times. Its specificity is not known. With a J-beta primer mix and a sample-barcoded 5' primer, a second PCR ran roughly 6 to 11 cycles. Paired-end reads containing CDR3 totaled no fewer than 2.5 million for each sample. TCRdb processed the 5' RACE reads anew with MiXCR; each CDR3 protein has one entry. Altogether hundreds of thousands of distinct CDR3 sequences are present, more than 50% being singletons, with the ten largest covering roughly 24%. Study-level points and caveats: Older age coincided with a roughly linear decline in TCR beta diversity per million T cells. When one million T cells were used, diversity estimates were thought to be underestimates.

CDR1 and CDR2 (germline): SQVTM, ANQGSEA. V lost 4 bases and J lost 6; bases outside the gene matches: 8. This CDR3 is 13 amino acids long. The V gene is TRBV29-1, the J gene TRBJ2-7; 8 positions agree with TRBD1. The sequenced sample consisted of blood. The receptor was isolated from a man in his forties in good health. Here the CDR3 DNA reads TGCAGCGTTGGACAGGGGCAAGGAGGCGAGCAGTACTTC. Protein product: CSVGQGQGGEQYF.